One and the same sample provided the 5 T cell receptor beta chains below, sequenced in a study of T-cell reconstitution after alpha-beta-depleted transplantation in children (dated by TCRdb to 2016 to 2017). The library was built by means of PCR. The instrument was an Illumina HiSeq 2500. TCR library preparation used molecular barcoding, with unique molecular identifiers applied to normalize quantification of the TCRbeta repertoire. TCRdb redid the processing of the public reads, applying fastp at Q25 and MiXCR, and retained in-frame beta chains. Each CDR3 protein gets just one entry, which takes the most common genes and DNA from the rows behind it. This sample comprises 500,000 or so distinct CDR3 sequences, less than 35% of them detected only once. The ten largest clonotypes hold around 2.5% of the sample. The input for sequencing was PBMCs from the stem cell graft donor, taken from the stem cell graft. These TCRs come from a human donor who donated a stem cell graft to a child with aplastic anemia.

This clonotype has only a few counts. The rearrangement uses TRBV4-1 and TRBJ2-1; D is unclear. This CDR3 spans 12 amino acids. Per germline, CDR1 MGHRA and CDR2 YSYEKL. Trimming cost V 0 bases and J 8 bases, with 5 bases left between them. This CDR3 is CASSQEYHEQFF. The DNA for the CDR3 is TGCGCCAGCAGCCAAGAGTACCATGAGCAGTTCTTC.

This clonotype was counted a few times. The J gene is TRBJ2-1, the V gene TRBV6-2 or TRBV6-3, with D possibly being TRBD2 (5 bases). Germline V gene lookup returns CDR1 MNHEY and CDR2 SVGEGT. The CDR3 is 18 amino acids. Trimming cost V 0 bases and J 0 bases, with 15 bases left between them. CDR3 DNA sequence: TGTGCCAGCAGTTACTCTCCTAGCAGTTACCGCTCCTACAATGAGCAGTTCTTC. Translating it yields CASSYSPSSYRSYNEQFF.

The chain is built from TRBV7-9 and TRBJ2-1; D gene uncertain. Germline loops: CDR1 SEHNR, CDR2 FQNEAQ (reference sequence). This CDR3 is built from 14 residues. V lost 5 bases and J 6 bases, leaving 14 bases between the germline ends. CDR3 bases: TGTGCCAGCAGCGCCGGGCCCCACCGCAATGAGCAGTTCTTC. Translating it yields CASSAGPHRNEQFF.

The J gene is TRBJ2-2, the V gene TRBV25-1, with 7 bases matching TRBD1. CDR3 size: 14 residues. V dropped 7 bases and J dropped 5; count of bases not matched to a gene: 7. Germline lookup yields CDR1 MGHDK and CDR2 SYGVNS. The CDR3 DNA reads TGTGCCAGCACAGTGACAGGGTATACCGGGGAGCTGTTTTTT. This gives the protein CASTVTGYTGELFF.

The chain joins TRBV29-1 to TRBJ2-5; 7 positions agree with TRBD1. CDR1 is SQVTM, CDR2 ANQGSEA, per germline. CDR3 length: 12 residues. With 6 bases clipped from V and 2 bases from J, the junction kept 3 bases outside the gene matches. The CDR3 loop reads CSVGQAQETQYF. As DNA, the CDR3 is TGCAGCGTCGGACAGGCTCAAGAGACCCAGTACTTC. The variable domain in full, with the rest retrieved from reference TRBV29-1 and TRBJ2-5, is SAVISQKPSRDICQRGTSLTIQCQVDSQVTMMFWYRQQPGQSLTLIATANQGSEATYESGFVIDKFPISRPNLTFSTLTVSNMSPEDSSIYLCSVGQAQETQYFGPGTRLLVL.